This record covers a single TCR beta chain. Its antigen is currently unknown. The data stem from a study of T cell repertoires in cytomegalovirus infection. Study as a whole: The study used recently identified HLA-C-restricted and well-studied HLA-B-restricted CMV epitopes.

TCRdb recomputed calls from the reads with MiXCR, one row per CDR3 protein. The table has around 710,000 distinct CDR3 sequences, almost 30% seen once. The CDR3 runs to 15 residues. CDR1 and CDR2 (germline): MGHRA, YSYEKL. The V and J ends lost 0 bases and 5 bases respectively, with 13 bases between them. The chain is built from TRBV4-1 and TRBJ2-5; the D gene is possibly TRBD2 (6 bases). The receptor was isolated from a human donor in good health (CMV status not recorded). Some clones in this sample may be carry-over from other donors' samples. The sequences come from cultured CD8+ T cells from PBMCs, collected from culture after CMV antigen stimulation. DNA of the CDR3: TGCGCCAGCAGCCAAGAAACTGCGGGGATGGAGACCCAGTACTTC. Protein: CASSQETAGMETQYF.